These 29 T cell receptor beta chains originate from one sample sequenced in a study of blood T cell repertoires in COVID-19 (TCRdb year 2020). Library construction relied on the immunoSEQ multiplex PCR assay. Here the immuneACCESS table is served through TCRdb, limited to in-frame sequences with V and J called. Missing clones are a known gap in these copies; in checked studies unresolved V genes cover under half, and the rest lacks a known reason. Here the sample has 110,000 to 150,000 clones; more than 75% occur a single time. About 4.2% of the sample belongs to the ten largest clones. Material for sequencing was peripheral blood. The receptors originated from a woman aged 80 or older with acute or convalescent COVID-19.

CDR3 coding DNA: TGTGCCTGGAGTGTACGGTTCTCTGGGGCCAACGTCCTGACTTTC. It encodes CAWSVRFSGANVLTF. The chain employs TRBV30 and TRBJ2-6; no clear D. Trimming pared 0 bases from V and 0 bases from J, leaving 6 bases between. Per the germline V gene, CDR1 is GTSNPN and CDR2 is SVGIG (reference sequence). The CDR3 spans 15 residues.

This chain connects TRBV2 to TRBJ1-5; D remains unclear. CDR1 is SNHLY, CDR2 FYNNEI, per germline. V lost 6 bases, J lost 1 base, and 13 bases lay in between. The CDR3 has 15 amino acids. CDR3 coding DNA: TGTGCCAGCAGGGACTACCAGTCGAGCAATCAGCCCCAGCATTTT. Translation gives CASRDYQSSNQPQHF.

This chain links TRBV11-2 with TRBJ2-7, with D possibly being TRBD1 (6 bases). The CDR3 has 15 amino acids. Trimming removed 3 bases at V and 0 bases at J, with 12 bases between. CDR1 is SGHAT and CDR2 is FQNNGV in the germline V gene. The DNA for the CDR3 is TGTGCCAGCAGCTTGACGGACAGTAGCTCCTACGAGCAGTACTTC. This encodes CASSLTDSSSYEQYF.

The chain combines TRBV28 with TRBJ1-2; D is unresolved. Germline lookup yields CDR1 MDHEN and CDR2 SYDVKM. The germline V and J ends were trimmed by 0 bases and 8 bases, with 13 bases remaining between them. The CDR3 loop spans 14 amino acids. The CDR3 DNA is TGTGCCAGCAGTTTATGGCCTGACACATTAGGCTACACCTTC. Its translation is CASSLWPDTLGYTF.

V and J are TRBV25-1 and TRBJ2-5, with 11 nucleotides matching TRBD2. V lost 4 bases, J lost 7 bases, and 17 bases stayed unmatched. The CDR3 is 18 amino acids. Germline V gene data show CDR1 as MGHDK and CDR2 as SYGVNS. The CDR3 DNA follows: TGTGCCAGCAGTGCCCCAATGGTGGTAGCGGGGGGGCCGGGGACCCAGTACTTC. It yields the protein CASSAPMVVAGGPGTQYF.

The chain uses TRBV20-1 and TRBJ2-5, with a possible D match to TRBD1 (5 bases). The ends were cut back, 3 bases at V and 5 bases at J, with 19 bases in the middle. CDR3 length: 15 amino acids. Germline assignment: CDR1 DFQATT and CDR2 SNEGSKA (reference sequence). The chain's CDR3 is CSASKGEARSETQYF. CDR3 DNA: TGCAGTGCTAGTAAAGGGGAAGCACGCTCGGAGACCCAGTACTTC.

This clone was counted many times. The V gene is TRBV7-3, the J gene TRBJ2-1; possibly TRBD2 for D (6 bases). Germline V gene data show CDR1 as SGHTA and CDR2 as FQGTGA. The ends were cut back, 6 bases at V and 3 bases at J, with 12 bases in the middle. CDR3 length equals 14 residues. Here the CDR3 reads CASRSPGSYNEQFF. In DNA form, the CDR3 reads TGTGCCAGCAGATCGCCCGGGAGCTACAATGAGCAGTTCTTC.

The genes are TRBV23-1 and TRBJ2-3, with D hard to call. TRBV23-1 is marked as an open reading frame, function uncertain. This CDR3 spans 16 amino acids. V was shortened by 2 bases and J by 9 bases, with 21 bases between the two germline ends. The CDR3 is CASSQDWAHKHTTQYF. The CDR3 DNA sequence: TGCGCCAGCAGTCAAGATTGGGCCCACAAGCACACGACGCAGTATTTT.

The gene calls are TRBV11-2 and TRBJ1-5, with D tentatively TRBD1 (6 bases). This CDR3 has 14 amino acids. V lost 6 bases and J lost 8, with 17 bases in between. CDR1 SGHAT and CDR2 FQNNGV come from the germline V gene. The CDR3: CASSNGQFREPQHF. CDR3 sequence (DNA): TGTGCCAGCAGTAATGGACAGTTCAGGGAGCCCCAGCATTTT.

This chain joins TRBV23-1 and TRBJ2-4; a possible D gene is TRBD1 (5 bases). TRBV23-1 is annotated as an ORF whose role is uncertain. V shed 0 bases and J shed 6 bases, with 18 bases lying between them. This CDR3 region has 17 residues. The CDR3 DNA sequence: TGCGCCAGCAGTCAATCGCCAGGGTGTGGGATGGGAAACATTCAGTACTTC. Protein product: CASSQSPGCGMGNIQYF.

V is TRBV3-1 (or the pseudogene TRBV3-2) and J is TRBJ2-7; 8 nucleotides match TRBD1. The CDR3 spans 14 residues. The V gene end was trimmed by 1 base and the J gene end by 2 bases; junction bases not matched to a gene: 1. CDR1 LGHDT and CDR2 YNNKEL come from the germline V gene (reference sequence). DNA for the CDR3: TGTGCCAGCAGCCAAGGGACAGGGACCTACGAGCAGTACTTC. This sequence encodes CASSQGTGTYEQYF.

Points on this clone: Relative to the germline gene, one junction end is altered; a read error may explain this. V usage is TRBV6-1 and J usage is TRBJ1-2; TRBD1 matches 9 bases. The CDR3 runs 14 residues. The germline V gene encodes CDR1 MNHNS and CDR2 SASEGT. CDR3 bases: TGTGCCAGCAGCGAAGGGACAGGGTATCGCGGCTACACCTTC. Amino acids: CASSEGTGYRGYTF.

The chain has TRBV10-2 and TRBJ1-1; D might be TRBD1 (5 bases). The germline V and J ends were trimmed by 3 bases and 4 bases, with 12 bases remaining between them. Germline values: CDR1 WSHSY, CDR2 SAAADI. The CDR3 spans 14 residues. CDR3 nucleotides: TGCGCCAGCAGTGACGGGGGTCGGGCCACTGAAGCTTTCTTT. This codes for CASSDGGRATEAFF.

V gene TRBV6-5 combines with J gene TRBJ2-3; TRBD1 is a possible D gene (6 bases). This CDR3 contains 15 residues. Per germline, CDR1 MNHEY and CDR2 SVGAGI. Trimming took 7 bases from V and 3 from J, leaving 17 bases between them. CDR3 region: CASNPGVASTDTQYF. As DNA, the CDR3 is TGTGCCAGCAACCCAGGGGTGGCGTCGACAGATACGCAGTATTTT.

V is TRBV9 and J is TRBJ2-1, with 14 nucleotides matching TRBD2. CDR1 and CDR2 from the germline V gene are SGDLS and YYNGEE. V trimming: 1 base; J trimming: 0 bases; junction bases outside the gene matches: 12. This CDR3 has 21 residues. The DNA for the CDR3 is TGTGCCAGCAGCGTAAAGAGAACGGGACTAGCGGGGGTCCCCTCCTACAATGAGCAGTTCTTC. Its translation: CASSVKRTGLAGVPSYNEQFF.

The CDR3 loop is CASSSLGQGNYGYTF. The CDR3 DNA is TGTGCCAGCAGTTCTTTGGGACAGGGGAACTATGGCTACACCTTC. V and J are TRBV28 and TRBJ1-2, with 10 nucleotides matching TRBD1. CDR3 length: 15 residues. The germline CDR1 and CDR2 sequences are MDHEN and SYDVKM. The J segment lost 2 bases and the V segment lost 4 bases, leaving 4 bases of the junction unmatched.

This chain connects TRBV7-9 to TRBJ2-7, with 8 bases fitting TRBD1. This CDR3 region has 16 residues. Per germline, CDR1 SEHNR and CDR2 FQNEAQ (reference sequence). V was pared by 1 base and J by 4 bases, with 9 bases of the junction left unmatched. CDR3 protein: CASSLVRPGGVYEQYF. In DNA, the CDR3 is TGTGCCAGCAGCTTAGTCCGGCCAGGGGGCGTTTACGAGCAGTACTTC.

This clone has just one count. V gene TRBV5-1 combines with J gene TRBJ2-7; 9 positions agree with TRBD2. From germline, CDR1 is SGHRS and CDR2 YFSETQ. The CDR3 runs 13 residues. V dropped 3 bases and J dropped 4; count of bases not matched to a gene: 2. The CDR3 coding sequence is TGCGCCAGCAGCTCGGGACTAGCTTACGAGCAGTACTTC. It translates to CASSSGLAYEQYF.

This CDR3 reads CASSLAVDRFYNSPLHF. The CDR3 coding sequence is TGTGCCAGCAGCTTGGCTGTGGACAGATTCTATAATTCACCCCTCCACTTT. V and J are TRBV5-5 and TRBJ1-6; TRBD1 might be the D (6 bases). Trimming took off 0 bases at V and 3 bases at J, with 13 bases between the two ends. CDR3 size: 17 residues. Germline V gives CDR1 SGHKS, CDR2 YYEKEE (reference sequence). Complete variable domain (other parts from reference TRBV5-5 and TRBJ1-6): DAGVTQSPTHLIKTRGQQVTLRCSPISGHKSVSWYQQVLGQGPQFIFQYYEKEERGRGNFPDRFSARQFPNYSSELNVNALLLGDSALYLCASSLAVDRFYNSPLHFGNGTRLTVT.

This sequence joins TRBV4-2 and TRBJ1-2; D not resolved. Trimming left V 3 bases short and J 8 bases short, with 10 bases between. CDR1 is LGHNA and CDR2 is YNFKEQ in the germline V gene. This CDR3 spans 12 amino acids. The CDR3 coding sequence is TGTGCCAGCAGCCACAACAATAAGGGCTACACCTTC. As protein: CASSHNNKGYTF.

The chain is built from TRBV7-2 and TRBJ2-1, with 9 positions matching TRBD2. Germline V CDR1 and CDR2: SGHTA, FQGNSA. The V and J ends lost 4 bases and 9 bases, in that order; junction bases with no gene match: 10. The CDR3 consists of 15 residues. CDR3 in amino acids: CASSSNSGSWFEQFF. The CDR3 DNA reads TGTGCCAGCAGCTCTAATAGCGGGAGTTGGTTTGAGCAGTTCTTC.

The V and J genes are TRBV5-1 and TRBJ2-7, with D possibly being TRBD1 (5 bases). Germline values: CDR1 SGHRS, CDR2 YFSETQ. V was shortened by 2 bases and J by 5 bases, with 23 bases between the two germline ends. This CDR3 spans 17 amino acids. The CDR3 loop reads CASSFTDQGITMDEQYF. The CDR3 DNA follows: TGCGCCAGCAGCTTCACGGACCAGGGAATTACTATGGACGAGCAGTACTTC.

V is TRBV29-1 and J is TRBJ1-1, with TRBD1 matching over 7 bases. CDR3 length equals 12 residues. V shed 5 bases and J 1 base; nucleotides not matched to a gene: 1. Germline V lookup: CDR1 SQVTM, CDR2 ANQGSEA. The CDR3 loop is CSVNRGNTEAFF. The CDR3 nucleotides read TGCAGCGTTAACAGGGGGAACACTGAAGCTTTCTTT.

This chain links TRBV5-1 with TRBJ2-7; D not certain. Germline lookup yields CDR1 SGHRS and CDR2 YFSETQ. V shed 1 base and J shed 3 bases, with 11 bases lying between them. The CDR3 consists of 14 residues. CDR3 bases: TGCGCCAGCAGCTTGCGTCCTGTTAACTACGAGCAGTACTTC. Its translation is CASSLRPVNYEQYF.

The rearrangement joins TRBV9 to TRBJ2-1, with 7 bases that match TRBD2. This CDR3 comprises 14 residues. The germline V gene has CDR1 SGDLS and CDR2 YYNGEE. Trimming removed 2 bases from V and 9 bases from J; junction bases left unmatched: 8. CDR3: CASSVTSGGSEQFF. The DNA of the CDR3 is TGTGCCAGCAGCGTTACGTCAGGCGGGAGTGAGCAGTTCTTC.

The chain combines TRBV2 with TRBJ2-7, with 8 bases matching TRBD1. Germline-derived CDR1 and CDR2 are SNHLY and FYNNEI. V lost 5 bases to trimming and J lost 3 bases; unmatched junction nucleotides: 12. The CDR3 contains 16 residues. The CDR3, as DNA: TGTGCCAGCAGTCCCTTATTCAGGACAGGGATCTACGAGCAGTACTTC. Translation gives CASSPLFRTGIYEQYF. Together with reference TRBV2 and TRBJ2-7, the CDR3 gives the full variable domain: EPEVTQTPSHQVTQMGQEVILRCVPISNHLYFYWYRQILGQKVEFLVSFYNNEISEKSEIFDDQFSVERPDGSNFTLKIRSTKLEDSAMYFCASSPLFRTGIYEQYFGPGTRLTVT.

V gene TRBV27 combines with J gene TRBJ2-1; D is undetermined. Germline CDR1 MNHEY, CDR2 SMNVEV (reference sequence). Deletions cut 1 base from V and 10 bases from J, with 5 bases between. The CDR3 extends over 11 amino acids. DNA for the CDR3: TGTGCCAGCAGTTTATGGGCGGAGCAGTTCTTC. This codes for CASSLWAEQFF.

The gene calls are TRBV6-5 and TRBJ1-2; 8 bases agree with TRBD1. V lost 5 bases, J lost 4 bases, and 9 bases stayed unmatched. Per germline, CDR1 MNHEY and CDR2 SVGAGI. This CDR3 spans 15 amino acids. CDR3 protein: CASSPSGQGLYGYTF. DNA for the CDR3: TGTGCCAGCAGTCCGTCTGGACAGGGACTCTATGGCTACACCTTC.

The chain employs TRBV6-6 and TRBJ2-7; the D gene is possibly TRBD1 (6 bases). V was pared by 6 bases and J by 1 base, with 13 bases between. The CDR3 extends over 14 amino acids. Germline values: CDR1 MNHNY, CDR2 SVGAGI (reference sequence). CDR3 nucleotide sequence: TGTGCCAGCAGCCATAGGGACACGTCCTACGAGCAGTACTTC. Residues: CASSHRDTSYEQYF.